This T cell receptor (beta chain) stems from a study of T-cell reconstitution after alpha-beta-depleted transplantation in children. CDR1 and CDR2 (germline): SGDLS, YYNGEE. This CDR3 is built from 16 residues. The ends were cut back, 6 bases at V and 5 bases at J, with 23 bases in the middle. Using unique molecular identifiers, the investigators prepared the TCRbeta library. TCRdb independently ran MiXCR on the PCR reads; one entry per CDR3 protein. The sample includes about 110,000 distinct CDR3 sequences, 5.5% to 7% of them seen just once. This specimen consisted of PBMCs, mostly from graft donor cells, obtained 360 days after TCRalphabeta/CD19-depleted stem cell transplant. This chain connects TRBV9 to TRBJ2-5; D may be TRBD1 or TRBD2 (5 bases each). This receptor was obtained from a male patient aged 2-9 years who had a stem cell transplant for acute lymphoblastic leukemia, so the T cells may come from the graft donor. In nucleotides, the CDR3 is TGTGCCAGCACCGAGGGGAGATGGGGTGTTCGGGAGACCCAGTACTTC. As protein: CASTEGRWGVRETQYF.